These T cell receptor beta chains were read from a single sample in a study of blood T cells in healthy people across ages. TCRdb re-analysed the 5' RACE reads in MiXCR, keeping a single row per CDR3 protein. In the table there are some 930,000 distinct CDR3 sequences, roughly 28% of which are singletons. The data also belong to a second study, concerning T cells of mothers and their children.

Sequencing was performed on blood. These receptors were obtained from a woman in her 40s in good health. Both conserved end residues are part of each CDR3. The D gene is left open where the match is weak. Some rows have no size entry. The others give once, few or many, or a class for an expanded clone.

cdr3_length | clone_size | j_call | v_call | d_call | cdr3_nt | cdr3_aa
12 | few | TRBJ2-5 | TRBV20-1 | NA | TGCAGTGCTAGAGTTCCACAAGAGACCCAGTACTTC | CSARVPQETQYF
13 | NA | TRBJ2-3 | TRBV6-5 | NA | TGTGCCAGCAGTTCCCTGACACCAGATACGCAGTATTTT | CASSSLTPDTQYF
11 | NA | TRBJ2-5 | TRBV5-4 | NA | TGTGCCAGCAGCTTGGAAGAGACCCAGGACTTC | CASSLEETQDF
17 | NA | TRBJ2-3 | TRBV10-3 | TRBD2 | TGTGCCACCAGTGAGTCAACGCAGCGGGGTGAGGCAGATACGCAGTATTTT | CATSESTQRGEADTQYF
17 | many | TRBJ2-1 | TRBV2 | TRBD1 | TGTGCCAGCAGAGGGGACAGCGCCCAACAATCCTACAATGAGCAGTTCTTC | CASRGDSAQQSYNEQFF
14 | few | TRBJ1-1 | TRBV29-1 | TRBD1 | TGCAGCGTCGCTTCCACAGGGGCCAGAACTGAAGCTTTCTTT | CSVASTGARTEAFF
14 | many | TRBJ2-1 | TRBV15 | NA | TGTGCCACCAGCAGAGACCGGGACAAGACTGAGCAGTTCTTC | CATSRDRDKTEQFF
15 | many | TRBJ2-7 | TRBV4-3 | TRBD1 | TGCGCCAGCAGCCAAGGGATACAGGGGGCCTACGAGCAGTACTTC | CASSQGIQGAYEQYF
13 | NA | TRBJ2-7 | TRBV28 | NA | TGTGCCAGCAGTTCCAACTGGTCCTACGAGCAGTACTTC | CASSSNWSYEQYF
14 | few | TRBJ2-3 | TRBV10-3 | NA | TGTGCCATCAGTGTCGAGGGGTACACAGATACGCAGTATTTT | CAISVEGYTDTQYF
16 | few | TRBJ1-5 | TRBV20-1 | NA | TGCAGTGCTAGAGTCGAAGGGGGTGCGGGCAATCAGCCCCAGCATTTT | CSARVEGGAGNQPQHF
15 | few | TRBJ2-7 | TRBV5-1 | NA | TGCGCCAGCAGCTTGGTGGTGGGGGCTCGGTACGAGCAGTACTTC | CASSLVVGARYEQYF
14 | many | TRBJ2-5 | TRBV18 | TRBD1 | TGTGCCAGCTCACCACGGGGACAGAAAGAGACCCAGTACTTC | CASSPRGQKETQYF
18 | few | TRBJ2-5 | TRBV7-8 | NA | TGTGCCAGCAGCTTAGAGGAGGGTGTGTATCGAGAGGAAGAGACCCAGTACTTC | CASSLEEGVYREEETQYF
15 | many | TRBJ1-2 | TRBV20-1 | NA | TGCAGTGCTAGAGATAGGGGGGGCGCAAGGGATGGCTACACCTTC | CSARDRGGARDGYTF
14 | many | TRBJ2-4 | TRBV27 | TRBD2 | TGTGCCAGCAGTTCGACGGGGGGGCCTTACATTCAGTACTTC | CASSSTGGPYIQYF
16 | NA | TRBJ2-1 | TRBV20-1 | TRBD1 | TGCAGTGCTAGGGGGTGGGACAGGGCATCGTACAATGGGCAGTTCTTC | CSARGWDRASYNGQFF
15 | many | TRBJ2-7 | TRBV20-1 | NA | TGCAGTGCTAGAGAACAGGGAGTGAGCTCCTACGAGCAGTACTTC | CSAREQGVSSYEQYF
15 | few | TRBJ1-1 | TRBV7-9 | NA | TGTGCCAGCACCCTACACAACACAGGGTACACTGAAGCTTTCTTT | CASTLHNTGYTEAFF
13 | NA | TRBJ2-1 | TRBV29-1 | NA | TGCAGCGTTGAAGGTGGGGCCCGCAATGAGCAGTTCTTC | CSVEGGARNEQFF
14 | NA | TRBJ1-1 | TRBV7-2 | NA | TGTGCCAGCTTAGGGGGGTCGGGAACAGCTGAAGCTTTCTTT | CASLGGSGTAEAFF
17 | NA | TRBJ2-3 | TRBV20-1 | TRBD2 | TGCAGTGCTAGTACCTTGCTGGCGGGGGTGATCACAGATACGCAGTATTTT | CSASTLLAGVITDTQYF
16 | NA | TRBJ2-4 | TRBV25-1 | TRBD1 | TGTGCTAGCAGCGCCACCGGGACAGGGCCGAGAAACATTCAGTACTTC | CASSATGTGPRNIQYF
14 | NA | TRBJ2-1 | TRBV2 | TRBD2 | TGTGCCAGCAGTGACAGCGGGAGGCAGAATGAGCAGTTCTTC | CASSDSGRQNEQFF
16 | NA | TRBJ2-1 | TRBV4-1 | TRBD2 | TGCGCCAGCAGCCCGGACGGGACTAGCGGGAGAAATGAGCAGTTCTTC | CASSPDGTSGRNEQFF
16 | NA | TRBJ2-5 | TRBV6-6 | TRBD1 | TGTGCCAGCAGTGAGGGGACAGGGCCCGCGGTTGAGACCCAGTACTTC | CASSEGTGPAVETQYF
14 | few | TRBJ1-5 | TRBV5-1 | NA | TGCGCCAGCAGCTCCGGGGATAGCAATCAGCCCCAGCATTTT | CASSSGDSNQPQHF
15 | few | TRBJ2-7 | TRBV19 | TRBD2 | TGTGCCAGTACCGGACTAGCGGGGGCTTCCTACGAGCAGTACTTC | CASTGLAGASYEQYF
15 | NA | TRBJ1-1 | TRBV4-3 | NA | TGCGCCAGCAGCCAAGGGAATGGGCAGGGCGCTGAAGCTTTCTTT | CASSQGNGQGAEAFF
17 | NA | TRBJ2-5 | TRBV11-3 | TRBD2 | TGTGCCAGCAGCTACGGTTCAGCGGGGGCCAGTCAAGAGACCCAGTACTTC | CASSYGSAGASQETQYF
14 | NA | TRBJ1-2 | TRBV12-3/TRBV12-4 | NA | TGTGCCAGCAGTTTAGAGTATTATGGCTATGGCCACACCTTC | CASSLEYYGYGHTF
15 | few | TRBJ1-5 | TRBV5-6 | NA | TGTGCCAGCAGCTTGGTCAGGGCGCCCAATCAGCCCCAGCATTTT | CASSLVRAPNQPQHF
15 | NA | TRBJ1-1 | TRBV12-3/TRBV12-4 | NA | TGTGCCAGCAGTTTCTTTTCCACCTCGAACACTGAAGCTTTCTTT | CASSFFSTSNTEAFF
16 | many | TRBJ2-6 | TRBV29-1 | NA | TGCAGCGTTGACTCGGGAGACGTCTCTGGGGCCAACGTCCTGACTTTC | CSVDSGDVSGANVLTF
12 | NA | TRBJ2-1 | TRBV12-3/TRBV12-4 | NA | TGTGCCAGCAGTTTTACTCGGGCGGCGCAGTTCTTC | CASSFTRAAQFF
15 | NA | TRBJ2-5 | TRBV5-1 | TRBD2 | TGCGCCAGCAGCGTGAGCGGGGGGGCCTCAGAGACCCAGTACTTC | CASSVSGGASETQYF
15 | many | TRBJ2-1 | TRBV29-1 | NA | TGCAGCGCGGATATGGGCAGAAATCACAACAATGAGCAGTTCTTC | CSADMGRNHNNEQFF
14 | NA | TRBJ1-4 | TRBV14 | NA | TGTGCCAGCAGCCATCAACCGCTAGCCGAAAAACTGTTTTTT | CASSHQPLAEKLFF
16 | few | TRBJ2-1 | TRBV28 | NA | TGTGCCAGCAGTTTTTTGGTGGGGGGACCTAACAATGAGCAGTTCTTC | CASSFLVGGPNNEQFF
15 | NA | TRBJ2-1 | TRBV5-1 | TRBD2 | TGCGCCAGCAGCTTTAGCGGGGGGGCGAGCAGTGAGCAGTTCTTC | CASSFSGGASSEQFF
19 | NA | TRBJ2-6 | TRBV7-7 | TRBD1 | TGTGCTAGCAGCTTATCTGTCGGGACAGGACTGAGTGGGGCCAACGTCCTGACTTTC | CASSLSVGTGLSGANVLTF
14 | few | TRBJ2-7 | TRBV20-1 | TRBD1 | TGCAGTGCCATGGGACAGGTGGGTTCCTACGAGCAGTACTTC | CSAMGQVGSYEQYF
14 | many | TRBJ1-2 | TRBV5-6 | NA | TGTGCCAGCAGCCGCAGGGAGGGCGGCTATGGCTACACCTTC | CASSRREGGYGYTF
17 | few | TRBJ2-5 | TRBV2 | TRBD1 | TGTGCCAGCAGTGTAGAGGTCGAGACAGGGGGCGCCGAGACCCAGTACTTC | CASSVEVETGGAETQYF
13 | once | TRBJ1-1 | TRBV6-6 | TRBD1 | TGTGCCAGCTCCTCCGGGACAGCAGGTTTGGCTTTCTTT | CASSSGTAGLAFF